The source of this TCR beta chain is a study of blood T cells in healthy people across ages. Study outcomes and limitations: Lack of knowledge of donor CMV status possibly confounded expanded clonotype changes. Researchers deemed the diversity estimates from one million T cells underestimates.

Sample-barcoded 5' priming and a J-beta primer mix drove a second PCR of 7 to 11 cycles. One entry per CDR3 protein results from TCRdb running MiXCR on the 5' RACE reads. The sample yields over a million distinct CDR3 sequences, more than 35% seen once. Comments on this clonotype: The antigen is unknown.

With 4 bases clipped from V and 0 bases from J, the junction kept 4 bases outside the gene matches. Germline assignment: CDR1 ENHRY and CDR2 SYGVKD. The CDR3 is made up of 15 amino acids. Every donor gave 7.5 to 10 milliliters of peripheral blood. The sample taken for sequencing was blood. The gene calls are TRBV10-3 and TRBJ2-3; TRBD2 agrees at 7 bases. The TCR originated in an older woman in good health. The CDR3 sequence: CAISGLAGSTDTQYF. CDR3 bases: TGTGCCATCAGTGGACTAGCAGGTAGCACAGATACGCAGTATTTT.